Shown below are 10 T cell receptor beta chains from a single sample sequenced in a study of blood T cell repertoires in COVID-19. Only in-frame clones appear in the TCRdb table, and some are missing; sequencing was by immunoSEQ multiplex PCR. The sample lists tens of thousands of clones; about nine tenths were seen once. The sample consisted of peripheral blood. These receptors were taken from a woman older than 75 with acute or convalescent COVID-19.

The chain recombines TRBV28 with TRBJ2-1; a possible D gene is TRBD2 (6 bases). With 2 bases removed from V and 8 bases from J, the gap between germline ends came to 16 bases. The CDR3 covers 15 residues. Germline V CDR1 and CDR2: MDHEN, SYDVKM. The CDR3 sequence is CASSLPGAGGDEQFF. CDR3 DNA sequence: TGTGCCAGCAGTTTACCCGGGGCCGGGGGTGATGAGCAGTTCTTC.

The chain employs TRBV27 and TRBJ1-2; D is unclear. Trimming removed 3 bases at V and 4 bases at J, with 9 bases between. This CDR3 contains 13 residues. Germline V CDR1 and CDR2: MNHEY, SMNVEV (reference sequence). The CDR3 DNA reads as TGTGCCAGCAGTTTGGTGGCAGGCTATGGCTACACCTTC. Translated, it gives CASSLVAGYGYTF.

The rearrangement uses TRBV20-1 and TRBJ1-4; tentatively, D is TRBD1 (6 bases). The CDR3 is 13 amino acids. V was pared by 3 bases and J by 5 bases, with 10 bases between. The germline V gene encodes CDR1 DFQATT and CDR2 SNEGSKA (reference sequence). The CDR3 region has the DNA TGCAGTGCTAGTTTTCAGGGGAATGAAAAACTGTTTTTT. Translation gives CSASFQGNEKLFF.

The V gene is TRBV15, the J gene TRBJ1-2, with a tentative D call TRBD1 (5 bases). This CDR3 comprises 16 residues. Germline CDR1 LNHNV, CDR2 YYDKDF (reference sequence). Trimming took 0 bases from V and 4 from J, leaving 15 bases between them. The DNA for the CDR3 is TGTGCCACCAGCAGAGATAGGGGAGGATCGTCCTATGGCTACACCTTC. Translation gives CATSRDRGGSSYGYTF.

The chain joins TRBV7-9 to TRBJ2-6; D unresolved. V dropped 5 bases and J dropped 1 base, with 3 bases sitting between them. Per the germline V gene, CDR1 is SEHNR and CDR2 is FQNEAQ (reference sequence). This CDR3 has 13 amino acids. CDR3 amino acids: CASSRSGANVLTF. CDR3 bases: TGTGCCAGCAGCCGGTCTGGGGCCAACGTCCTGACTTTC.

As for this clone: Other DNA sequences from this sample encode an identical CDR3 as well. The chain has TRBV9 and TRBJ2-7, with D possibly being TRBD1 (6 bases). Germline V CDR1 and CDR2: SGDLS, YYNGEE. Deletions cut 3 bases from V and 3 bases from J, with 10 bases between. This CDR3 is 13 amino acids long. Here the CDR3 reads CASSGIQGYEQYF. The DNA for the CDR3 is TGTGCCAGCAGCGGAATACAGGGCTACGAGCAGTACTTC.

The chain links TRBV28 to TRBJ1-2, with D hard to call. Germline assignment: CDR1 MDHEN and CDR2 SYDVKM. V shed 2 bases and J shed 4 bases, with 20 bases lying between them. This CDR3 is 17 amino acids long. The CDR3 region is CASSLMSGSPASYGYTF. Written as DNA, the CDR3 is TGTGCCAGCAGTTTAATGTCAGGCTCCCCCGCGAGCTATGGCTACACCTTC.

V is TRBV5-1 and J is TRBJ1-2; possibly TRBD1 for D (6 bases). CDR3 size: 13 residues. Germline CDR1 reads SGHRS; CDR2 reads YFSETQ. The V end lost 4 bases, the J end lost 7 bases, and 14 bases lay between the germline ends. CDR3 protein: CASSPGGGAGYTF. In nucleotides, the CDR3 is TGCGCCAGCAGCCCGGGAGGGGGGGCTGGCTACACCTTC. The complete variable domain, with remaining parts taken from reference TRBV5-1 and TRBJ1-2, reads KAGVTQTPRYLIKTRGQQVTLSCSPISGHRSVSWYQQTPGQGLQFLFEYFSETQRNKGNFPGRFSGRQFSNSRSEMNVSTLELGDSALYLCASSPGGGAGYTFGSGTRLTVV.

V usage is TRBV5-6 and J usage is TRBJ2-7; the match to TRBD1 covers 9 bases. Per germline, CDR1 SGHDT and CDR2 YYEEEE. V gave up 0 bases and J gave up 1 base; unmatched junction bases: 2. This CDR3 has 15 amino acids. In DNA form, the CDR3 reads TGTGCCAGCAGCTTGGGGGACAGGGTTTCCTACGAGCAGTACTTC. This codes for CASSLGDRVSYEQYF.

V and J are TRBV11-1 and TRBJ1-1; tentative D call: TRBD1 (5 bases). Trimming shortened V by 5 bases and J by 10 bases, and 20 bases separated the two germline ends. The CDR3 is 14 amino acids. CDR1 is SGHAT and CDR2 is FQDESV in the germline V gene (reference sequence). The CDR3 coding sequence is TGTGCCAGCAGCCCCTCAGGGATTTCCCTTGGAGCTTTCTTT. Its translation is CASSPSGISLGAFF.